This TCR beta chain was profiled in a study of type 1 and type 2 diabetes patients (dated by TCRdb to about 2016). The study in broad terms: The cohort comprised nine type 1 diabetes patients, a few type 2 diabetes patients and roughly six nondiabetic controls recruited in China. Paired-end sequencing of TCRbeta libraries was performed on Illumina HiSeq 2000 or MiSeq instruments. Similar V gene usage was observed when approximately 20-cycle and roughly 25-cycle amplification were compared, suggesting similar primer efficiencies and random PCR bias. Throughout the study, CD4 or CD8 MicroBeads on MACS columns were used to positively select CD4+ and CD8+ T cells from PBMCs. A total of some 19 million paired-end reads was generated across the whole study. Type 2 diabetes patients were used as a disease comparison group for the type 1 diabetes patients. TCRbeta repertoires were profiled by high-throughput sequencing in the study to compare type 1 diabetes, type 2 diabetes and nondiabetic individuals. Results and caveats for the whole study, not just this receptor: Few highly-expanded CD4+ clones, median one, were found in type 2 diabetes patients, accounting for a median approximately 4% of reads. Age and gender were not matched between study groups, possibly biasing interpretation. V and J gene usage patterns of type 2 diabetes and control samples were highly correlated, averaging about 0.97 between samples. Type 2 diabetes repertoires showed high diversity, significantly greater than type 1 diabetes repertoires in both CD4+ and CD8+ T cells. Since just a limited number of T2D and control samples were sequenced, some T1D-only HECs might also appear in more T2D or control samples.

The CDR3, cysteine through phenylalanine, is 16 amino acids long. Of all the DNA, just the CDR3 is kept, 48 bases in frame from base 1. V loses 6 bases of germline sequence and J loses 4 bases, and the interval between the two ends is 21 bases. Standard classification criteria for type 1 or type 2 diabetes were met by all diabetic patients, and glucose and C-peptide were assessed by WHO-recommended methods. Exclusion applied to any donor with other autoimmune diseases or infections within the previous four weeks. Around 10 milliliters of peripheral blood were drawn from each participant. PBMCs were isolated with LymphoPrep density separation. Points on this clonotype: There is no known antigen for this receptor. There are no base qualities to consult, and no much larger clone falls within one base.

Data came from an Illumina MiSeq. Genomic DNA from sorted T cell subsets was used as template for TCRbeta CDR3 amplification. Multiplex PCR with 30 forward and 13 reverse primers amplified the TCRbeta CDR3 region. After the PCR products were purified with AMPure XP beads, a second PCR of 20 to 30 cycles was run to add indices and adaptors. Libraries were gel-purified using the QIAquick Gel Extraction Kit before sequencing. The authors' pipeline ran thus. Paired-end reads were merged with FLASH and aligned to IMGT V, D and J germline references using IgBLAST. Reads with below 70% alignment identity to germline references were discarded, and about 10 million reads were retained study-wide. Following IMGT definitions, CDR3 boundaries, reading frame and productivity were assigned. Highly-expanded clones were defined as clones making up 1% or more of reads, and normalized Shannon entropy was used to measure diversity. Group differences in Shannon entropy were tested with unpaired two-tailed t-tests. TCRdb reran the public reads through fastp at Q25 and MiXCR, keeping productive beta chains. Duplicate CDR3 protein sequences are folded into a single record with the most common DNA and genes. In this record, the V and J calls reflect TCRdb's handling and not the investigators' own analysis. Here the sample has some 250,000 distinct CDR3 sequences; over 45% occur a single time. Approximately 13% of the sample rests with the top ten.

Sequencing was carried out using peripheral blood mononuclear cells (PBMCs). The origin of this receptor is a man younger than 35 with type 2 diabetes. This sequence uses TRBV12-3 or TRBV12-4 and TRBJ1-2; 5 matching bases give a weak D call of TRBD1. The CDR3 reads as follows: CASSRKTAPSFYGYTF. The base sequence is TGTGCCAGCAGCCGTAAGACAGCGCCGTCCTTCTATGGCTACACCTTC.